These 25 T cell receptor beta chains were all obtained from the same sample, sequenced in a study of regulatory T cells in long-lasting Graves disease. Described time point: newly diagnosed GD, antithyroid drugs for less than 3 months. From PBMCs, RNA was extracted and then used to make the TCR library. Both iRepertoire HTBI primers and Arm-PCR of CDR3 regions were used to build the TCR beta libraries. TCRdb reanalysed the multiplex PCR reads using MiXCR and keeps one entry per CDR3 protein. The sample shows about 470,000 distinct CDR3 sequences, about 15% of them seen only once. Another study also made use of these data, one on T cells in Graves' hyperthyroidism and ophthalmopathy.

The source material was peripheral blood mononuclear cells (PBMCs), sampled at new diagnosis, from a patient treated with antithyroid drugs. These receptors were collected from a woman aged 25 to 45 with Graves disease.

This clonotype was recorded a few times. The chain carries TRBV14 and TRBJ2-1; D is ambiguous. The CDR3 is made up of 12 amino acids. V was trimmed by 4 bases and J by 3 bases, leaving 4 bases between them. Looked up from germline, CDR1 is SGHDN and CDR2 is FVKESK. The CDR3: CASSPHYNEQFF. In nucleotides, the CDR3 is TGTGCCAGCAGCCCCCACTACAATGAGCAGTTCTTC. Full variable domain (rest looked up from reference TRBV14 and TRBJ2-1): EAGVTQFPSHSVIEKGQTVTLRCDPISGHDNLYWYRRVMGKEIKFLLHFVKESKQDESGMPNNRFLAERTGGTYSTLKVQPAELEDSGVYFCASSPHYNEQFFGPGTRLTVL.

This clonotype was picked up many times. DNA for the CDR3: TGTGCCAGCAGCCAAGGAATGGGAGATGGCACTGAAGCTTTCTTT. Its protein is CASSQGMGDGTEAFF. The V call is TRBV3-1, the J call TRBJ1-1; D not resolved. Germline CDR1 and CDR2: LGHDT and YNNKEL (reference sequence). The CDR3 is 15 residues long. V lost 1 base and J lost 4, with 13 bases in between. Looking up the rest from reference TRBV3-1 and TRBJ1-1 gives the full variable domain: DTAVSQTPKYLVTQMGNDKSIKCEQNLGHDTMYWYKQDSKKFLKIMFSYNNKELIINETVPNRFSPKSPDKAHLNLHINSLELGDSAVYFCASSQGMGDGTEAFFGQGTRLTVV.

This clonotype was observed many times. The chain links TRBV10-1 to TRBJ1-1, with a weak D call TRBD1 (6 bases). Trimming shortened V by 6 bases and J by 1 base, and 12 bases separated the two germline ends. The germline CDR1 and CDR2 sequences are WNHNN and SYGVQD (reference sequence). This CDR3 comprises 14 residues. The CDR3 sequence is CASRAGTSNTEAFF. The CDR3 DNA reads TGCGCCAGCAGGGCCGGGACATCGAACACTGAAGCTTTCTTT.

This clonotype was counted at least ten times. J is TRBJ2-1 and V is TRBV5-1; 14 nucleotides line up with TRBD2. The CDR3 covers 18 residues. Per the germline V gene, CDR1 is SGHRS and CDR2 is YFSETQ. V was pared by 5 bases and J by 6 bases, with 13 bases of the junction left unmatched. The CDR3 loop reads CASSSWGTSGRGANEQFF. CDR3 bases: TGCGCCAGCAGTTCCTGGGGGACTAGCGGGAGAGGGGCCAATGAGCAGTTCTTC.

This clonotype was recorded at least ten times. The chain carries TRBV18 and TRBJ2-1; TRBD1 is a possible D gene (5 bases). The V and J ends lost 4 bases and 9 bases respectively, with 10 bases between them. From germline, CDR1 is KGHSH and CDR2 LQKENI. The length of the CDR3 is 12 residues. This chain's CDR3 is CASSLQGGEQFF. The DNA of the CDR3 is TGTGCCAGCTCACTGCAGGGTGGTGAGCAGTTCTTC.

This clonotype was observed many times. This chain links TRBV11-2 with TRBJ2-7; 7 nucleotides align to TRBD1. The trim removed 1 base at V and 6 bases at J, leaving 3 bases unmatched. CDR1 and CDR2 from the germline V gene are SGHAT and FQNNGV. This CDR3 comprises 13 residues. CDR3 bases: TGTGCCAGCAGCTTAGGGACAGGAACCGAGCAGTACTTC. This sequence encodes CASSLGTGTEQYF.

This clonotype has at least ten counts. The genes are TRBV12-3 or TRBV12-4 and TRBJ2-3, with 7 bases aligning to TRBD1. This CDR3 is built from 15 residues. The V segment lost 6 bases and the J segment 0 bases; nucleotides outside the gene matches: 6. The CDR3 protein is CASSPRGISTDTQYF. The CDR3 DNA follows: TGTGCCAGCAGCCCCAGGGGGATTAGCACAGATACGCAGTATTTT.

V and J are TRBV10-3 and TRBJ2-2; TRBD1 matches at 7 bases. V trimming: 6 bases; J trimming: 4 bases; junction bases outside the gene matches: 8. Germline-derived CDR1 and CDR2 are ENHRY and SYGVKD. This CDR3 has 15 residues. CDR3 bases: TGTGCCATCAGATACGGGACAGCGAGCACCGGGGAGCTGTTTTTT. It yields the protein CAIRYGTASTGELFF.

This clonotype has ten or more counts. The chain joins TRBV3-1 to TRBJ2-1; 12 nucleotides agree with TRBD2. This CDR3 has 16 amino acids. CDR1 is LGHDT and CDR2 is YNNKEL in the germline V gene (reference sequence). With 6 bases clipped from V and 10 bases from J, the junction kept 13 bases outside the gene matches. CDR3 sequence reads: CASSQWTSGARGEQFF. The CDR3 coding sequence is TGTGCCAGCAGTCAATGGACTAGCGGGGCTCGTGGGGAGCAGTTCTTC.

This clonotype was seen repeatedly, ten times or more. The chain combines TRBV30 with TRBJ2-1; TRBD2 aligns across 12 bases. This CDR3 has 16 residues. CDR1 GTSNPN and CDR2 SVGIG come from the germline V gene (reference sequence). J gave up 3 bases and V 4 bases, and 7 bases lay outside the gene matches. The chain's CDR3 is CAWTYRTSGIYNEQFF. The CDR3 nucleotides read TGTGCCTGGACCTATAGGACTAGCGGGATCTACAATGAGCAGTTCTTC.

This clonotype has at least ten counts. The chain carries TRBV2 and TRBJ2-7; D remains unclear. This CDR3 has 13 amino acids. Germline-derived CDR1 and CDR2 are SNHLY and FYNNEI. V lost 8 bases, J lost 5 bases, and 16 bases lay in between. Written as DNA, the CDR3 is TGTGCCAGCCTCCTGCTGTGGCAGGACGAGCAGTACTTC. Protein product: CASLLLWQDEQYF.

Only a few counts were recorded for this clonotype. The rearrangement joins TRBV14 to TRBJ2-3; 7 nucleotides match TRBD2. Germline-derived CDR1 and CDR2 are SGHDN and FVKESK. Losses at the gene ends were 3 bases for V and 2 bases for J; bases not matched to a gene: 8. CDR3 length: 16 amino acids. Written as DNA, the CDR3 is TGTGCCAGCAGCCACAAGGCGGGAGCCTTCACAGATACGCAGTATTTT. It yields the protein CASSHKAGAFTDTQYF.

V is TRBV12-3 or TRBV12-4 and J is TRBJ1-3; 8 bases are a match to TRBD1. V lost 2 bases to trimming and J lost 0 bases; unmatched junction nucleotides: 3. This CDR3 contains 16 residues. CDR3 amino acids: CASSLQGAISGNTIYF. For the CDR3, the DNA is TGTGCCAGCAGTTTACAGGGGGCGATCTCTGGAAACACCATATATTTT.

This clonotype was seen repeatedly, ten times or more. The chain joins TRBV20-1 to TRBJ2-7; maybe TRBD2 (6 bases). CDR1 is DFQATT, CDR2 SNEGSKA, per germline (reference sequence). Trimming stripped 2 bases from V and 1 base from J, with 24 bases between. The CDR3 has 18 amino acids. DNA for the CDR3: TGCAGTGCTAGATCGCTGCTGGGGGGAAGAGGCCTATCCTACGAGCAGTACTTC. It translates to CSARSLLGGRGLSYEQYF.

This clonotype was counted many times. The gene calls are TRBV7-3 and TRBJ2-1; D remains ambiguous. The CDR3 has 13 amino acids. Trimming took off 0 bases at V and 8 bases at J, with 8 bases between the two ends. Germline lookup yields CDR1 SGHTA and CDR2 FQGTGA. In DNA, the CDR3 is TGTGCCAGCAGCTTAACCCCAACGGATGAGCAGTTCTTC. Translation gives CASSLTPTDEQFF. Using reference TRBV7-3 and TRBJ2-1 for the parts outside the CDR3, the full variable domain is GAGVSQTPSNKVTEKGKYVELRCDPISGHTALYWYRQSLGQGPEFLIYFQGTGAADDSGLPNDRFFAVRPEGSVSTLKIQRTERGDSAVYLCASSLTPTDEQFFGPGTRLTVL.

The chain joins TRBV2 to TRBJ1-4; 10 bases match TRBD1. This CDR3 is 16 amino acids long. Trimming cost V 6 bases and J 0 bases; bases outside gene matches: 4. Germline lookup yields CDR1 SNHLY and CDR2 FYNNEI. CDR3 coding DNA: TGTGCCAGCAGAAGACAGGGGGCATCAACTAATGAAAAACTGTTTTTT. This encodes CASRRQGASTNEKLFF.

The genes are TRBV6-1 and TRBJ1-6; D gene unclear. V shed 1 base and J shed 0 bases, with 7 bases lying between them. The CDR3 is made up of 16 amino acids. Germline V gene data show CDR1 as MNHNS and CDR2 as SASEGT. CDR3 DNA: TGTGCCAGCAGTGAAGGGAGCGGCTCCTATAATTCACCCCTCCACTTT. It yields the protein CASSEGSGSYNSPLHF.

The rearrangement joins TRBV12-5 to TRBJ2-1; 8 positions agree with TRBD2. CDR1 is LGHNT and CDR2 is FRNRAP in the germline V gene. The CDR3 sequence is 15 residues long. V lost 3 bases, J lost 6 bases, and 7 bases stayed unmatched. The chain's CDR3 is CASGFDRREGNEQFF. The CDR3 nucleotides read TGTGCTAGTGGTTTCGATAGACGGGAGGGCAATGAGCAGTTCTTC.

This clonotype has a count of ten or more. J is TRBJ2-1 and V is TRBV27; TRBD2 might be the D (6 bases). The ends were cut back, 4 bases at V and 5 bases at J, with 15 bases in the middle. Germline assignment: CDR1 MNHEY and CDR2 SMNVEV (reference sequence). The CDR3 extends over 15 amino acids. CDR3 residues: CASSSFGGGNNEQFF. CDR3 bases: TGTGCCAGCAGTTCGTTTGGGGGAGGAAACAATGAGCAGTTCTTC.

The V and J genes are TRBV28 and TRBJ2-7, with D hard to call. The ends were cut back, 8 bases at V and 12 bases at J, with 11 bases in the middle. Germline CDR1 is MDHEN and CDR2 is SYDVKM. The CDR3 runs 9 residues. The CDR3 reads CASGPWLYF. The DNA for the CDR3 is TGTGCCAGCGGACCTTGGTTGTACTTC.

There are a few counts of this clonotype. The CDR3 region is CASSEGERYF. CDR3 in DNA: TGTGCCAGCAGTGAGGGAGAGAGGTACTTC. The genes are TRBV6-2 or TRBV6-3 and TRBJ2-4; weak D call: TRBD2 (5 bases). The CDR3 has 10 amino acids. Trimming stripped 5 bases from V and 15 bases from J, with 11 bases between. In germline, CDR1 is MNHEY, CDR2 SVGEGT.

This clonotype was seen at least ten times. The rearrangement links TRBV5-1 to TRBJ2-1; 7 bases are shared with TRBD2. The CDR3 sequence is 14 residues long. Per the germline V gene, CDR1 is SGHRS and CDR2 is YFSETQ. Losses at the gene ends were 4 bases for V and 6 bases for J; bases not matched to a gene: 7. The CDR3 nucleotides read TGCGCCAGCAGCCCCGGGACTATAGCCAATGAGCAGTTCTTC. Translated, it gives CASSPGTIANEQFF.

Many counts were recorded for this clonotype. This chain links TRBV5-1 with TRBJ2-7, with 7 bases matching TRBD2. V was pared by 4 bases and J by 0 bases, with 4 bases of the junction left unmatched. This CDR3 contains 14 residues. The V gene's germline CDR1 is SGHRS and CDR2 YFSETQ. CDR3 residues: CASSRGGSSYEQYF. CDR3 bases: TGCGCCAGCAGCCGGGGCGGGAGCTCCTACGAGCAGTACTTC.

The chain couples TRBV3-1 to TRBJ1-5; unclear D gene. Germline CDR1 is LGHDT and CDR2 is YNNKEL (reference sequence). V was shortened by 2 bases and J by 4 bases, with 6 bases between the two germline ends. The CDR3 length is 13 residues. CDR3 in amino acids: CASSQFLNQPQHF. The CDR3 nucleotides read TGTGCCAGCAGCCAATTTCTAAATCAGCCCCAGCATTTT. Full variable domain (missing parts from reference TRBV3-1 and TRBJ1-5): DTAVSQTPKYLVTQMGNDKSIKCEQNLGHDTMYWYKQDSKKFLKIMFSYNNKELIINETVPNRFSPKSPDKAHLNLHINSLELGDSAVYFCASSQFLNQPQHFGDGTRLSIL.

This clonotype was seen only a few times. This chain uses TRBV7-9 with TRBJ1-5, with no clear D. CDR3 size: 16 residues. Trimming removed 2 bases at V and 4 bases at J, with 15 bases between. Germline V gives CDR1 SEHNR, CDR2 FQNEAQ (reference sequence). CDR3 in amino acids: CASSLSSPGSNQPQHF. For the CDR3, the DNA is TGTGCCAGCAGCTTAAGCTCCCCGGGGTCAAATCAGCCCCAGCATTTT.